The source of this T cell receptor beta chain is a study of T cell responses to AZD1222 COVID-19 vaccine. General observations from the study: Baseline seropositives among AZD1222 recipients totaled only 5 to 7. It was only after the peak T cell response that any repertoires were sampled.

CDR1 is MNHEY and CDR2 is SVGAGI in the germline V gene. This CDR3 contains 14 residues. The V gene lost 2 bases and the J gene lost 6 bases, with 13 bases spanning the gap. This table comes from immunoSEQ multiplex PCR, and its TCRdb copy is limited to in-frame clones, with some not included. This sample carries 200,000 to 250,000 clones, roughly 91% of them seen once, and the ten largest clones take around 1%. Of note for this clone: Its specificity is unknown.

This TCR came from an adult in good health. Sequenced here: peripheral blood, sampled on day 0 of MenACWY control vaccination. This chain connects TRBV6-5 to TRBJ1-1; D perhaps matches TRBD1 (5 bases). CDR3 region: CASSYPEPGAEAFF. For the CDR3, the DNA is TGTGCCAGCAGTTACCCAGAACCGGGGGCTGAAGCTTTCTTT.